Here is one T cell receptor (beta chain) with its context. The table lists this clonotype with many counts. The clone's antigen remains unknown. Base quality data are lacking; no much larger clone is found one base away. These data are taken from a study of blood T cells in healthy people across ages (dated by TCRdb to the mid-2010s). Broadly, across the study: In model experiments, template switching captured roughly one uniquely barcoded TCR beta cDNA molecule for every two T cells. Using deep sequencing normalized with unique cDNA molecular identifiers, the study measured how TCR beta repertoire diversity changes with age. The donors were split into four age groups: young (average around 15 years), middle-aged (roughly 42), aged (roughly 65) and long-lived (under 85). Donors of different ages were randomly distributed across sequencing lanes to avoid experimental bias. Two additional independent replicas of 1 million unique cDNA reads from the same blood draw were analyzed for two donors (one aged 18 to 30 and one aged 80 or older). What the work shows at the level of the full study, not this receptor alone: There was a strong correlation between observed TCR beta diversity and the percentage of naive T cells measured by flow cytometry. Compared with the aged group, more naive CD4+ T cells, fewer expanded clones and increased TCR diversity were shown by the long-lived group, suggesting age selection. As age increased, observed TCR beta diversity per million T cells dropped in a roughly linear way, and a significant reduction was already evident by age about 40. Because the CMV infection status of the donors was unknown, age-related changes in expanded clonotypes may potentially have been confounded. Estimates of total diversity based on one million sequenced T cells were considered lower bounds and underestimates. Because profiling used bulk unsorted PBMCs, naive and antigen-experienced compartments could not be compared conclusively.

Donors were 40 or so systemically healthy Caucasian individuals from Russia aged about 6 to 100 years. Each donor gave 8 to 10 milliliters of peripheral blood, drawn into EDTA-treated Vacutainer tubes. PBMCs were isolated by Ficoll-Paque density-gradient centrifugation, with at least 6 million obtained per sample. Trizol reagent was used to extract total RNA from PBMCs, with at least 5 micrograms per sample. For every donor, an aliquot of PBMCs went through flow cytometry to measure the percentages of naive CD45RAhigh/CD27high T cells. Library preparation was by 5' RACE. The instrument given in TCRdb is Illumina HiSeq 2500. A second roughly 6 to 11 cycle PCR used a sample-barcoded 5' primer and a J-beta primer mix. A template-switch 5' adaptor carrying 12 random nucleotides introduced a unique molecular identifier onto each TCR beta cDNA molecule. At least 3 million CDR3-containing paired-end reads were obtained from each sample. First-strand cDNA was synthesized from all RNA with the Mint cDNA synthesis kit, primed by a TRBC-specific oligonucleotide. Following uracil-DNA glycosylase treatment, all cDNA underwent a first 18-cycle PCR with the universal primers M1SS and BC2_uni_R. On the study's bioinformatics: For normalization, 1 million high-quality reads, each with a distinct molecular identifier, were randomly selected from each sample. Reads with shared molecular identifiers were discarded instead of being binned into consensus sequences. MiTCR, set to a Q25 quality threshold and the strictest error-elimination algorithm, was used for CDR3 identification, clonotype clustering and error correction. A nonparametric unseen species model using Euler transformation provided a lower-bound estimate of total TCR beta diversity. TCRdb reanalyzed the raw reads on its own, using fastp at Q25 for trimming and MiXCR for clone calling, and kept in-frame beta chains. Rows merge per CDR3 protein into single entries with the most common DNA and genes. These V and J calls originate from TCRdb's pipeline instead of the authors' own analysis. The table for this sample lists over 1,300,000 distinct CDR3 sequences; approximately 63% of them were counted only once. The ten most abundant clones make up about 6.3% of the sample.

The receptor comes from a man younger than 30 in good health. The sequenced sample consisted of blood.

In nucleotide form, the sequence is TGCAGTGCTAGAGTCCAGGGACCAGATACGCAGTATTTT. Translated, it reads CSARVQGPDTQYF. The V and J genes are TRBV20-1 and TRBJ2-3; the D gene cannot be resolved beyond TRBD1 or TRBD2, each matching 5 bases. The CDR3 measures 13 amino acids from cysteine to phenylalanine. Of all the DNA, just the CDR3 is kept, 39 bases in frame from base 1. Via the germline V gene (reference sequence), CDR1 is DFQATT and CDR2 SNEGSKA. V loses 1 base, J loses 4 bases, and the germline ends lie 9 bases apart.